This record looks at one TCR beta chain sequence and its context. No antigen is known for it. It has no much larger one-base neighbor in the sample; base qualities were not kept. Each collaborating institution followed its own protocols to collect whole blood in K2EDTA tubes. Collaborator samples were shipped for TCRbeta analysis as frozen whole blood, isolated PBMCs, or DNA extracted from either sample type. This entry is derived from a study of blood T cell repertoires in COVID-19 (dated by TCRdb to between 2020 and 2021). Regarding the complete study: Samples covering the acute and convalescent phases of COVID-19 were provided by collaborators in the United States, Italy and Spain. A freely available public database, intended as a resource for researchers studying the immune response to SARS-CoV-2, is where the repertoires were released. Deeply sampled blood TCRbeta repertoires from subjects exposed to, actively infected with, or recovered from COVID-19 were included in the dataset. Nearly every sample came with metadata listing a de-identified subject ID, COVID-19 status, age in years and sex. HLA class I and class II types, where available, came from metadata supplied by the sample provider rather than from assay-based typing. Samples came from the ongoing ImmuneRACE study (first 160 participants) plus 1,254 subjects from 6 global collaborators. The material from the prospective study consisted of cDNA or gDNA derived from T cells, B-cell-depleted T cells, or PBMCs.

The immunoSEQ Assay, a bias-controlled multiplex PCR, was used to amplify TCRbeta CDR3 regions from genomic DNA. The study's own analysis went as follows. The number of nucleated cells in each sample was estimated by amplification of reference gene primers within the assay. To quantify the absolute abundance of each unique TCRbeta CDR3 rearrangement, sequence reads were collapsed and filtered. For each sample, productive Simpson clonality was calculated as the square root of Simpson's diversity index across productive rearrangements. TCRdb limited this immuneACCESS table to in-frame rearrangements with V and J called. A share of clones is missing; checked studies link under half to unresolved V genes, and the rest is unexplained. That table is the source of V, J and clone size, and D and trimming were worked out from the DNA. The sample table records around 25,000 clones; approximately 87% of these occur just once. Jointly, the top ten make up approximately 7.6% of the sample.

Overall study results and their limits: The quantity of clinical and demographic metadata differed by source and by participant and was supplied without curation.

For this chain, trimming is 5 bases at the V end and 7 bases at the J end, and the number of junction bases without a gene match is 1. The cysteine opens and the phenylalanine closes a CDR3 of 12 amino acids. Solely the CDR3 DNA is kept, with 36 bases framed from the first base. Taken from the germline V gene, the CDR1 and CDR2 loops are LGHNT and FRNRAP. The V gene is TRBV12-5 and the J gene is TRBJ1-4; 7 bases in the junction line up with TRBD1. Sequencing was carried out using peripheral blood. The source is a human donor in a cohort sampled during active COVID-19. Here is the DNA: TGTGCTAGTGGTCCAGGGGGTGAAAAACTGTTTTTT. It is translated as CASGPGGEKLFF.